The 26 T cell receptor beta chains in this list originate from one sample, sequenced in a study of blood T cell repertoires in COVID-19. Sequencing was performed with immunoSEQ multiplex PCR; in TCRdb, only in-frame clones are kept and a portion is missing. The sample shows hundreds of thousands of clones, approximately 90% of them seen only once. The sample comprised PBMCs or T cells enriched from blood (not recorded which). The source is a woman between 45 and 60 years old who had recovered from COVID-19.

The J gene is TRBJ2-5, the V gene TRBV15; 8 bases are a match to TRBD1. The ends lost 5 bases at V and 2 bases at J; junction bases unmatched: 7. The CDR3 has 15 amino acids. The germline V gene has CDR1 LNHNV and CDR2 YYDKDF (reference sequence). The CDR3 DNA is TGTGCCACCAGCGTCGGGACAGGCTTACAAGAGACCCAGTACTTC. Translating gives CATSVGTGLQETQYF.

The V call is TRBV11-2, the J call TRBJ1-2; the D gene is possibly TRBD1 (6 bases). In germline, CDR1 is SGHAT, CDR2 FQNNGV. The CDR3 runs 13 residues. The germline V and J ends were trimmed by 5 bases and 1 base, with 8 bases remaining between them. CDR3 DNA: TGTGCCAGCAGCCCCAGGGGTAACTATGGCTACACCTTC. Its translation: CASSPRGNYGYTF. Combining the CDR3 with reference TRBV11-2 and TRBJ1-2 gives the whole variable domain EAGVAQSPRYKIIEKRQSVAFWCNPISGHATLYWYQQILGQGPKLLIQFQNNGVVDDSQLPKDRFSAERLKGVDSTLKIQPAKLEDSAVYLCASSPRGNYGYTFGSGTRLTVV.

The rearrangement joins TRBV2 to TRBJ1-2, with D perhaps TRBD1 (6 bases). Germline loops: CDR1 SNHLY, CDR2 FYNNEI. The germline V and J ends were trimmed by 6 bases and 3 bases, with 14 bases remaining between them. This CDR3 is built from 14 residues. The CDR3 sequence is CASSIGTPDYGYTF. CDR3 DNA: TGTGCCAGCAGCATCGGGACACCTGACTATGGCTACACCTTC.

The CDR3 nucleotides read TGTGCCTGGAGTGTACAGGGTAAAATCAAACAGAGATTAACCGGGGAGCTGTTTTTT. This gives the protein CAWSVQGKIKQRLTGELFF. V gene TRBV30 combines with J gene TRBJ2-2; possibly TRBD1 for D (6 bases). V was trimmed by 0 bases and J by 5 bases, leaving 25 bases between them. Germline-derived CDR1 and CDR2 are GTSNPN and SVGIG (reference sequence). The CDR3 is made up of 19 amino acids. The full variable domain, its missing parts supplied by reference TRBV30 and TRBJ2-2, is SQTIHQWPATLVQPVGSPLSLECTVEGTSNPNLYWYRQAAGRGLQLLFYSVGIGQISSEVPQNLSASRPQDRQFILSSKKLLLSDSGFYLCAWSVQGKIKQRLTGELFFGEGSRLTVL.

The genes are TRBV28 and TRBJ1-2; no clear D gene. The CDR3 contains 15 residues. V lost 5 bases, J lost 6 bases, and 19 bases lay in between. CDR1 and CDR2 from the germline V gene are MDHEN and SYDVKM. The CDR3 DNA is TGTGCCAGCAGTCCTCTGGTGGGAGGGCTGGATGGCTACACCTTC. Encoded protein: CASSPLVGGLDGYTF.

The chain uses TRBV29-1 and TRBJ1-4; no reliable D call. V gave up 4 bases and J gave up 8 bases, with 14 bases separating them. The CDR3 is 13 amino acids. Germline V gene data show CDR1 as SQVTM and CDR2 as ANQGSEA. The CDR3 DNA sequence: TGCAGCGTTGGAGGTTTAGGCGAAGAAAAACTGTTTTTT. It yields the protein CSVGGLGEEKLFF.

The chain carries TRBV7-2 and TRBJ2-1, with a weak D call TRBD2 (5 bases). In germline, CDR1 is SGHTA, CDR2 FQGNSA. V gave up 4 bases and J gave up 7 bases, with 17 bases separating them. The CDR3 has 15 residues. CDR3 DNA sequence: TGTGCCAGCAGCTCAGGACTCCTCCGGGGTAATGAGCAGTTCTTC. Protein: CASSSGLLRGNEQFF. Full variable domain (remainder filled in from reference TRBV7-2 and TRBJ2-1): GAGVSQSPSNKVTEKGKDVELRCDPISGHTALYWYRQSLGQGLEFLIYFQGNSAPDKSGLPSDRFSAERTGGSVSTLTIQRTQQEDSAVYLCASSSGLLRGNEQFFGPGTRLTVL.

The genes are TRBV7-3 and TRBJ2-4; D call uncertain. V was trimmed by 4 bases and J by 5 bases, leaving 15 bases between them. The CDR3 length is 15 residues. From germline, CDR1 is SGHTA and CDR2 FQGTGA. The CDR3 is CASSSGQRYENIQYF. The CDR3 DNA reads TGTGCCAGCAGCTCTGGGCAGAGATACGAAAACATTCAGTACTTC. The variable domain in full, completed from reference TRBV7-3 and TRBJ2-4, reads GAGVSQTPSNKVTEKGKYVELRCDPISGHTALYWYRQSLGQGPEFLIYFQGTGAADDSGLPNDRFFAVRPEGSVSTLKIQRTERGDSAVYLCASSSGQRYENIQYFGAGTRLSVL.

V gene TRBV11-2 combines with J gene TRBJ2-5; 7 bases map to TRBD1. The J segment lost 5 bases and the V segment lost 0 bases, leaving 6 bases of the junction unmatched. The CDR3 is 15 amino acids. The germline gives CDR1 SGHAT, CDR2 FQNNGV. CDR3 protein: CASSLDLGGWETQYF. CDR3 bases: TGTGCCAGCAGCTTAGATCTAGGGGGCTGGGAGACCCAGTACTTC.

This rearrangement joins TRBV19 to TRBJ2-5, with 7 bases identical to TRBD1. CDR3 size: 14 residues. J lost 4 bases, V lost 5 bases, and 7 bases had no gene match. Germline-derived CDR1 and CDR2 are LNHDA and SQIVND (reference sequence). The CDR3, as DNA: TGTGCCAGTAGTCTCACAGGGGTAGGAGAGACCCAGTACTTC. Translating gives CASSLTGVGETQYF. Combining the CDR3 with reference TRBV19 and TRBJ2-5 gives the whole variable domain DGGITQSPKYLFRKEGQNVTLSCEQNLNHDAMYWYRQDPGQGLRLIYYSQIVNDFQKGDIAEGYSVSREKKESFPLTVTSAQKNPTAFYLCASSLTGVGETQYFGPGTRLLVL.

V is TRBV9 and J is TRBJ2-1, with 11 positions matching TRBD1. J was trimmed by 4 bases and V by 3 bases; bases with no gene match: 9. The CDR3 runs to 17 residues. Germline values: CDR1 SGDLS, CDR2 YYNGEE. CDR3 sequence reads: CASSASRTGGVYNEQFF. CDR3 nucleotide sequence: TGTGCCAGCAGCGCCTCGAGGACAGGGGGCGTTTACAATGAGCAGTTCTTC.

The V gene is TRBV5-6, the J gene TRBJ1-2; the match to TRBD1 covers 7 bases. The junction had 10 bases not matched to a gene; V was cut back by 6 bases and J by 5 bases. There are 14 residues in the CDR3. In germline, CDR1 is SGHDT, CDR2 YYEEEE. CDR3 amino acids: CASINSGQIYGYTF. CDR3 in DNA: TGTGCCAGCATAAATTCGGGACAGATTTATGGCTACACCTTC.

The gene calls are TRBV15 and TRBJ1-3, with D possibly matching TRBD1 (6 bases). This CDR3 is built from 13 residues. The V end lost 9 bases, the J end lost 2 bases, and 11 bases lay between the germline ends. Per the germline V gene, CDR1 is LNHNV and CDR2 is YYDKDF (reference sequence). CDR3: CATTGGPGNTIYF. The CDR3 DNA reads as TGTGCCACTACCGGGGGGCCTGGAAACACCATATATTTT.

V is TRBV4-3 and J is TRBJ2-1; 14 bases match TRBD2. The CDR3 totals 14 residues. J lost 10 bases, V lost 4 bases, and 3 bases had no gene match. The germline V gene encodes CDR1 LGHNA and CDR2 YSLEER. Here the CDR3 reads CASSPGLAGEEQFF. CDR3 DNA sequence: TGCGCCAGCAGCCCGGGACTAGCGGGAGAAGAGCAGTTCTTC.

This chain connects TRBV28 to TRBJ1-6; TRBD1 might be the D (6 bases). The CDR3 runs 14 residues. V shed 6 bases and J shed 7 bases, with 13 bases lying between them. CDR1 MDHEN and CDR2 SYDVKM come from the germline V gene. The CDR3 sequence is CASSPGTKNSPLHF. DNA for the CDR3: TGTGCCAGCAGCCCCGGGACAAAAAATTCACCCCTCCACTTT.

V usage is TRBV19 and J usage is TRBJ1-1; 7 bases map to TRBD1. After removal of 5 bases from V and 5 bases from J, the junction contained 14 bases not matched to a gene. The CDR3 sequence is 16 residues long. CDR1 is LNHDA, CDR2 SQIVND, per germline (reference sequence). The CDR3 here is CASSLRQGPSLTEAFF. CDR3 in DNA: TGTGCCAGTAGTTTAAGACAGGGCCCCTCTTTGACTGAAGCTTTCTTT. The full variable domain, rest sourced from reference TRBV19 and TRBJ1-1, is DGGITQSPKYLFRKEGQNVTLSCEQNLNHDAMYWYRQDPGQGLRLIYYSQIVNDFQKGDIAEGYSVSREKKESFPLTVTSAQKNPTAFYLCASSLRQGPSLTEAFFGQGTRLTVV.

The J gene is TRBJ1-6, the V gene TRBV7-2; TRBD1 might be the D (5 bases). Per the germline V gene, CDR1 is SGHTA and CDR2 is FQGNSA. V lost 1 base to trimming and J lost 7 bases, with 11 bases between them. CDR3 length: 15 residues. As DNA, the CDR3 is TGTGCCAGCAGCTTAGTGGGGGGTCCAAATTCACCCCTCCACTTT. Amino acids: CASSLVGGPNSPLHF.

This clone was counted between two and nine times. The chain has TRBV4-2 and TRBJ2-1, with D possibly being TRBD1 (6 bases). The germline gives CDR1 LGHNA, CDR2 YNFKEQ. Deletions cut 0 bases from V and 1 base from J, with 13 bases between. This CDR3 comprises 17 residues. In nucleotides, the CDR3 is TGTGCCAGCAGCCAAGAGGCAGGGGCAACGTCCTACAATGAGCAGTTCTTC. Amino acid sequence: CASSQEAGATSYNEQFF.

CDR3 region: CASSPTGGVETQYF. CDR3 in DNA: TGTGCCAGCAGCCCAACAGGGGGCGTAGAGACCCAGTACTTC. This chain joins TRBV7-3 and TRBJ2-5, with 9 bases aligning to TRBD1. The CDR3 runs to 14 residues. Germline lookup yields CDR1 SGHTA and CDR2 FQGTGA. V shed 5 bases and J 4 bases; nucleotides not matched to a gene: 5.

The chain is built from TRBV6-5 and TRBJ2-1, with 7 positions matching TRBD1. The CDR3 has 15 amino acids. J gave up 5 bases and V 5 bases, and 9 bases lay outside the gene matches. Germline V gene lookup returns CDR1 MNHEY and CDR2 SVGAGI. As DNA, the CDR3 is TGTGCCAGCAGTCCTCGACAGGGCTTCAACAATGAGCAGTTCTTC. Its protein is CASSPRQGFNNEQFF.

This rearrangement joins TRBV27 to TRBJ1-2; 8 bases align to TRBD1. Germline loops: CDR1 MNHEY, CDR2 SMNVEV (reference sequence). With 5 bases clipped from V and 1 base from J, the junction kept 9 bases outside the gene matches. This CDR3 is 16 amino acids long. CDR3: CASSPLGQGSNYGYTF. In DNA, the CDR3 is TGTGCCAGCAGTCCCCTAGGACAGGGAAGTAACTATGGCTACACCTTC.

This sequence joins TRBV29-1 and TRBJ2-3; D may be TRBD2 (5 bases). CDR1 and CDR2 (germline): SQVTM, ANQGSEA. The CDR3 has 15 residues. With 5 bases removed from V and 4 bases from J, the gap between germline ends came to 19 bases. The chain's CDR3 is CSVSRREMGADTQYF. DNA of the CDR3: TGCAGCGTTTCCCGTCGGGAAATGGGCGCAGATACGCAGTATTTT.

This clone has only one observation. This specimen includes other DNA sequences encoding the same CDR3. V is TRBV7-9 and J is TRBJ1-2; possible D gene TRBD1, 6 bases. Trimming left V 6 bases short and J 7 bases short, with 9 bases between. CDR1 and CDR2 (germline): SEHNR, FQNEAQ (reference sequence). CDR3 length equals 11 residues. Written as DNA, the CDR3 is TGTGCCAGCAGTAAGGACAGTGGCTACACCTTC. Its protein is CASSKDSGYTF. Full variable domain (rest looked up from reference TRBV7-9 and TRBJ1-2): DTGVSQNPRHKITKRGQNVTFRCDPISEHNRLYWYRQTLGQGPEFLTYFQNEAQLEKSRLLSDRFSAERPKGSFSTLEIQRTEQGDSAMYLCASSKDSGYTFGSGTRLTVV.

The CDR3 DNA reads TGCAGTGCTAGTGTTAGGGAGATTGAGCAGTTCTTC. The encoded protein is CSASVREIEQFF. This chain joins TRBV20-1 and TRBJ2-1; possibly TRBD2 for D (5 bases). V lost 3 bases to trimming and J lost 9 bases, with 12 bases between them. This CDR3 has 12 amino acids. Germline V gives CDR1 DFQATT, CDR2 SNEGSKA (reference sequence).

The chain has TRBV9 and TRBJ1-1; tentative D call: TRBD1 (5 bases). Trimming took 0 bases from V and 4 from J, leaving 10 bases between them. This CDR3 is 14 amino acids long. Germline V CDR1 and CDR2: SGDLS, YYNGEE. CDR3: CASSVAGFGTEAFF. CDR3 DNA: TGTGCCAGCAGCGTAGCAGGGTTTGGCACTGAAGCTTTCTTT. Based on the CDR3 plus reference TRBV9 and TRBJ1-1, the full variable domain is DSGVTQTPKHLITATGQRVTLRCSPRSGDLSVYWYQQSLDQGLQFLIQYYNGEERAKGNILERFSAQQFPDLHSELNLSSLELGDSALYFCASSVAGFGTEAFFGQGTRLTVV.

A word on this clone: Within the sample, other DNA sequences also encode this same CDR3. J is TRBJ2-1 and V is TRBV28, with D maybe TRBD1 (5 bases). Germline lookup yields CDR1 MDHEN and CDR2 SYDVKM. V lost 1 base and J lost 0, with 10 bases in between. The CDR3 covers 16 residues. Written as DNA, the CDR3 is TGTGCCAGCAGTTTATATAGGGGCGGCTCCTACAATGAGCAGTTCTTC. Translation gives CASSLYRGGSYNEQFF.